This is a list of T cell receptor beta chains from one sample in a study of blood T cell repertoires in COVID-19. The protocol was immunoSEQ multiplex PCR, while the TCRdb copy is restricted to in-frame clones and leaves out a portion. The sample carries roughly 300,000 clones, roughly 93% recorded once. Sequenced: PBMCs or T cells enriched from blood (not recorded which). Receptors were obtained from a woman between 40 and 50 years old with acute COVID-19. The CDR3 runs from the conserved cysteine through the conserved F or W. D genes are given only for firm matches. The listing skips clone size in some rows; elsewhere it reads once, few, many or a size class.

clone_size	j_call	d_call	v_call	cdr3_nt	cdr3_aa
.	TRBJ2-3	TRBD1	TRBV13	TGTGCCAGCAGCTTCGGGACAGGGGCGACAGATACGCAGTATTTT	CASSFGTGATDTQYF
.	TRBJ2-7	.	TRBV7-9	TGTGCCAGCAGCTTATCGGGGTACGAGCAGTACTTC	CASSLSGYEQYF
once	TRBJ1-6	.	TRBV28	TGTGCCAGCAGGGGGGCGGCCTATAATTCACCCCTCCACTTT	CASRGAAYNSPLHF
.	TRBJ1-1	TRBD1	TRBV2	TGTGCCAGCAGTTGGGCAGGGGGGACTGAAGCTTTCTTT	CASSWAGGTEAFF
.	TRBJ1-1	.	TRBV5-1	TGCGCCAGCAGCTCTCAAGACACGTTGAACACTGAAGCTTTCTTT	CASSSQDTLNTEAFF
.	TRBJ1-5	TRBD1	TRBV29-1	TGCAGCGTGGCCTTACAGGGGGCGAATCAGCCCCAGCATTTT	CSVALQGANQPQHF
.	TRBJ1-3	TRBD1	TRBV6-1	TGTGCCAGCAGTGAAGTGACAGGGGGTGGAAACACCATATATTTT	CASSEVTGGGNTIYF
.	TRBJ1-5	TRBD1	TRBV18	TGTGCCAGCTCAAGTACAGGGGGGGATCAGCCCCAGCATTTT	CASSSTGGDQPQHF
.	TRBJ1-1	.	TRBV6-5	TGTGCCAGCAGTTACTCACGGGGGGTGAACACTGAAGCTTTCTTT	CASSYSRGVNTEAFF
.	TRBJ2-7	.	TRBV27	TGTGCCACCCTCCCCTACGAGCAGTACTTC	CATLPYEQYF
.	TRBJ2-2	TRBD1	TRBV19	TGTGCCAGTAGCCGGGACAGGGCTAACACCGGGGAGCTGTTTTTT	CASSRDRANTGELFF
.	TRBJ1-3	TRBD1	TRBV5-4	TGTGCCAGCAGCTTGGCAGGGGGCAAAAACACCATATATTTT	CASSLAGGKNTIYF
.	TRBJ2-3	TRBD2	TRBV3-1/TRBV3-2	TGTGCCAGCAGCCTTAGCGGGTCAACAGATACGCAGTATTTT	CASSLSGSTDTQYF
.	TRBJ2-1	.	TRBV30	TGTGCCTGGAGTGGTGGAGGTGAGCAGTTCTTC	CAWSGGGEQFF
.	TRBJ2-2	.	TRBV28	TGTGCCAGCAGGCCGGGGGTCACCGGGGAGCTGTTTTTT	CASRPGVTGELFF
.	TRBJ1-4	.	TRBV2	TGTGCCAGCAGGGCGGGACCGCTGGCTAATGAAAAACTGTTTTTT	CASRAGPLANEKLFF
once	TRBJ1-1	TRBD1	TRBV28	TGTGCCAGCAGTTCCGGACAGGGGAACACTGAAGCTTTCTTT	CASSSGQGNTEAFF
.	TRBJ2-7	TRBD2	TRBV30	TGTGCCTGGGGACTAGCGGGGTCATACGAGCAGTACTTC	CAWGLAGSYEQYF
once	TRBJ2-5	TRBD1	TRBV28	TGTGCCAGCAGTGCGGAAGGGACAGGGGTTTTGGAGACCCAGTACTTC	CASSAEGTGVLETQYF
.	TRBJ2-1	TRBD1	TRBV7-3	TGTGCCAGCAGCCTAGGACAGGGGAAATACAATGAGCAGTTCTTC	CASSLGQGKYNEQFF
.	TRBJ1-3	TRBD1	TRBV9	TGTGCCAGCAGCGTAGCAGGGGGTGGAAACACCATATATTTT	CASSVAGGGNTIYF
.	TRBJ2-2	.	TRBV9	TGTGCCAGCAGCGTAGCAGGTCCGGCGTCCGGTACCGGGGAGCTGTTTTTT	CASSVAGPASGTGELFF
.	TRBJ2-7	.	TRBV2	TGTGCCAGCAACGTCCAGCGAACCTACGAGCAGTACTTC	CASNVQRTYEQYF
.	TRBJ2-2	TRBD2	TRBV10-3	TGTGCCATCAGCAACCCCGGGACTAGCCCCGGGGAGCTGTTTTTT	CAISNPGTSPGELFF
few	TRBJ1-2	TRBD1	TRBV28	TGTGCCAGCAGCTTAGGACAGGGCGGTGGCTACACCTTC	CASSLGQGGGYTF
.	TRBJ1-5	.	TRBV28	TGTGCCAGCAGCCGGAATCAGCCCCAGCATTTT	CASSRNQPQHF
.	TRBJ2-7	TRBD1	TRBV29-1	TGCAGCGCCCGAAGGACAGGAATATCCTACGAGCAGTACTTC	CSARRTGISYEQYF
.	TRBJ2-2	.	TRBV18	TGTGCCAGCTCACCACCGGGGACTGTGTCGGGGGAGCTGTTTTTT	CASSPPGTVSGELFF
.	TRBJ2-1	.	TRBV10-2	TGCGCCACTCAAAGGGGGATTGTGTTCTTC	CATQRGIVFF
.	TRBJ1-5	TRBD1	TRBV24-1	TGTGCCACCAGTGATGGGCAGGGGGTGGGCAATCAGCCCCAGCATTTT	CATSDGQGVGNQPQHF
.	TRBJ2-7	TRBD2	TRBV30	TGTGCCTGGAGTGGTAGCGGGACCTACGAGCAGTACTTC	CAWSGSGTYEQYF
.	TRBJ2-4	TRBD1	TRBV5-1	TGCGCCAGCAGCTCTACCCCGGGACAGGGGACCAAAAACATTCAGTACTTC	CASSSTPGQGTKNIQYF
.	TRBJ2-7	.	TRBV6-2/TRBV6-3	TGTGCCAGCAGTCCGCCTAGCGTTCTCTACGAGCAGTACTTC	CASSPPSVLYEQYF
.	TRBJ1-2	.	TRBV9	TGTGCCAGCAGCGTAGCAATCGGGGAAGGGGGCTACACCTTC	CASSVAIGEGGYTF
.	TRBJ1-5	.	TRBV14	TGTGCCAGCAGCCAGCAACATGGCCAGCCCCAGCATTTT	CASSQQHGQPQHF
.	TRBJ2-5	TRBD1	TRBV14	TGTGCCAGCAGCCAAGAGAAGGGGGCGCGGGAGACCCAGTACTTC	CASSQEKGARETQYF
.	TRBJ1-1	.	TRBV28	TGTGCCAGCAGTTTAGTTTTGAGCACGAACACTGAAGCTTTCTTT	CASSLVLSTNTEAFF
.	TRBJ2-7	TRBD2	TRBV6-5	TGTGCCAGCAGTTACTCGCTTAGCGGGAGTGTCTACGAGCAGTACTTC	CASSYSLSGSVYEQYF
.	TRBJ2-7	.	TRBV19	TGTGCCAGTAGTATCGCGACAGGTAGACTCTACGAGCAGTACTTC	CASSIATGRLYEQYF
.	TRBJ2-7	TRBD2	TRBV7-2	TGTGCCAGCAGCCATAGGGGAGGGAGAGGATACGAGCAGTACTTC	CASSHRGGRGYEQYF
once	TRBJ2-1	.	TRBV4-2	TGTGCCAGCAGCCAAGAGGTAGCGGAGTACAATGAGCAGTTCTTC	CASSQEVAEYNEQFF
.	TRBJ1-2	TRBD1	TRBV28	TGTGCCAGCAGACCTCTTGACAGGGAGAACTATGGCTACACCTTC	CASRPLDRENYGYTF
once	TRBJ2-1	TRBD2	TRBV28	TGTGCCAGCAGCGCGGGGGGGCTCCACAATGAGCAGTTCTTC	CASSAGGLHNEQFF
few	TRBJ1-3	.	TRBV9	TGTGCCAGCTCAGGGTCCTCTGGAAACACCATATATTTT	CASSGSSGNTIYF
.	TRBJ2-7	TRBD1	TRBV7-9	TGTGCCAGCAGCCGCGGGACAGGGTCGCAAAACGAGCAGTACTTC	CASSRGTGSQNEQYF